One and the same sample provided the 27 T cell receptor beta chains below, sequenced in a study of CD8 T cells in Susac syndrome. Random hexamers served to reverse transcribe roughly 0.45 to 1 ug RNA. TCRdb passed the immunoSEQ multiplex PCR reads through MiXCR, listing each CDR3 protein once. The sample shows some 210,000 distinct CDR3 sequences, 85% to 95% of them seen only once. Sequencing was performed on CD4+ T cells from PBMCs. The origin of the receptors is a human donor with Susac syndrome.

CDR3 bases: TGTGCCAGCAGCTCCACTACACGGATTATGAATTCACCCCTCCACTTT. It is translated as CASSSTTRIMNSPLHF. V and J are TRBV5-6 and TRBJ1-6; D remains unclear. V gave up 3 bases and J gave up 7 bases, with 17 bases separating them. CDR3 length equals 16 residues. Germline V gene lookup returns CDR1 SGHDT and CDR2 YYEEEE.

This chain joins TRBV7-2 and TRBJ1-1; no reliable D call. V lost 5 bases and J lost 3, with 13 bases in between. Germline CDR1 and CDR2: SGHTA and FQGNSA. The CDR3 length is 14 residues. CDR3 amino acids: CASSPRAQHTEAFF. The CDR3 coding sequence is TGTGCCAGCAGCCCCCGGGCCCAGCACACTGAAGCTTTCTTT.

The V and J genes are TRBV4-2 and TRBJ2-1; D is unclear. This CDR3 region has 17 residues. The V end lost 0 bases, the J end lost 0 bases, and 12 bases lay between the germline ends. Germline loops: CDR1 LGHNA, CDR2 YNFKEQ. In DNA form, the CDR3 reads TGTGCCAGCAGCCAAGAAGGGCGGTCGAGCTCCTACAATGAGCAGTTCTTC. It specifies CASSQEGRSSSYNEQFF.

This clonotype was found once. The chain has TRBV29-1 and TRBJ1-4; D unresolved. The V gene lost 7 bases and the J gene lost 0 bases, with 6 bases spanning the gap. Germline-derived CDR1 and CDR2 are SQVTM and ANQGSEA. The CDR3 contains 12 residues. The CDR3 region is CSGQATNEKLFF. The DNA of the CDR3 is TGCAGCGGGCAAGCAACTAATGAAAAACTGTTTTTT.

This chain connects TRBV5-4 to TRBJ1-4; 8 bases are a match to TRBD1. Germline-derived CDR1 and CDR2 are SGHNT and YYREEE (reference sequence). The CDR3 extends over 14 amino acids. V was pared by 4 bases and J by 9 bases, with 8 bases of the junction left unmatched. CDR3 DNA sequence: TGTGCCAGCAGCGCGACAGGGGAAGAGAAAAAACTGTTTTTT. Translating gives CASSATGEEKKLFF.

The rearrangement links TRBV24-1 to TRBJ2-3; D is undetermined. The germline V gene encodes CDR1 KGHDR and CDR2 SFDVKD. Trimming removed 5 bases at V and 2 bases at J, with 7 bases between. The CDR3 covers 13 residues. The CDR3 protein is CATSVSHTDTQYF. The DNA for the CDR3 is TGTGCCACCAGTGTTAGTCACACAGATACGCAGTATTTT.

The V gene is TRBV11-2, the J gene TRBJ2-3, with TRBD2 as a possible D gene (5 bases). There are 14 residues in the CDR3. The ends were cut back, 7 bases at V and 5 bases at J, with 16 bases in the middle. Per germline, CDR1 SGHAT and CDR2 FQNNGV. The CDR3 is CASTPGGSLDTQYF. The CDR3 nucleotides are TGTGCCAGCACCCCAGGAGGTAGCTTAGATACGCAGTATTTT.

The rearrangement links TRBV20-1 to TRBJ1-1; D is undetermined. The germline V and J ends were trimmed by 2 bases and 0 bases, with 7 bases remaining between them. The germline V gene has CDR1 DFQATT and CDR2 SNEGSKA (reference sequence). The CDR3 has 13 amino acids. CDR3 loop: CSARLQMNTEAFF. The CDR3, as DNA: TGCAGTGCTAGACTACAAATGAACACTGAAGCTTTCTTT.

The chain couples TRBV5-4 to TRBJ2-7, with 14 positions matching TRBD2. CDR1 SGHNT and CDR2 YYREEE come from the germline V gene (reference sequence). This CDR3 contains 16 residues. V shed 0 bases and J 7 bases; nucleotides not matched to a gene: 6. CDR3 nucleotide sequence: TGTGCCAGCAGCTTGGCCGAGGGACTAGCGGGGGTTGAGCAGTACTTC. Its protein product is CASSLAEGLAGVEQYF.

This chain's CDR3 is CASVRTVYNEQFF. Here the CDR3 DNA reads TGTGCCAGCGTCCGGACAGTATACAATGAGCAGTTCTTC. The chain has TRBV2 and TRBJ2-1, with D possibly being TRBD1 (6 bases). Germline CDR1 reads SNHLY; CDR2 reads FYNNEI. The CDR3 has 13 residues. Trimming pared 8 bases from V and 4 bases from J, leaving 12 bases between.

This clonotype appeared a single time. The V call is TRBV29-1, the J call TRBJ1-1; D gene unclear. Germline lookup yields CDR1 SQVTM and CDR2 ANQGSEA. Trimming took 7 bases from V and 6 from J, leaving 9 bases between them. CDR3 length equals 10 residues. The chain's CDR3 is CSAALPEAFF. Here the CDR3 DNA reads TGCAGCGCCGCACTTCCTGAAGCTTTCTTT.

V and J are TRBV12-3 or TRBV12-4 and TRBJ1-5; D is undetermined. The CDR3 length is 13 residues. Trimming pared 7 bases from V and 6 bases from J, leaving 13 bases between. CDR3 residues: CASTLSRGQPQHF. DNA of the CDR3: TGTGCCAGCACTCTTTCCCGGGGTCAGCCCCAGCATTTT.

In DNA, the CDR3 is TGCAGTGCTAGAGCAACAAGCCCGAACACTGAAGCTTTCTTT. It codes for CSARATSPNTEAFF. This chain links TRBV20-1 with TRBJ1-1; no clear D. The length of the CDR3 is 14 residues. V gave up 1 base and J gave up 1 base, with 10 bases separating them. Looked up from germline, CDR1 is DFQATT and CDR2 is SNEGSKA (reference sequence).

The chain combines TRBV6-5 with TRBJ1-4; TRBD1 agrees at 7 bases. The CDR3 has 12 amino acids. Germline V gene sequence: CDR1 MNHEY, CDR2 SVGAGI. After removal of 6 bases from V and 12 bases from J, the junction contained 7 bases not matched to a gene. The CDR3 sequence: CASSPRDRELFF. The CDR3, as DNA: TGTGCCAGCAGCCCCCGAGACAGGGAACTGTTTTTT.

This chain uses TRBV12-3 or TRBV12-4 with TRBJ2-7; D possibly matches TRBD1 or TRBD2 (5 bases each). The CDR3 has 14 amino acids. The V gene lost 6 bases and the J gene lost 1 base, with 13 bases spanning the gap. The CDR3 loop is CASRRGAASYEQYF. CDR3 DNA: TGTGCCAGCAGACGAGGGGCTGCATCCTACGAGCAGTACTTC.

V usage is TRBV5-6 and J usage is TRBJ1-1; 7 positions match TRBD1. Trimming removed 2 bases from V and 0 bases from J; junction bases left unmatched: 1. The CDR3 runs to 14 residues. Germline-derived CDR1 and CDR2 are SGHDT and YYEEEE. CDR3 nucleotide sequence: TGTGCCAGCAGCTTTGGACAGGTGAACACTGAAGCTTTCTTT. It encodes CASSFGQVNTEAFF.

The V gene is TRBV5-1, the J gene TRBJ2-3; 13 bases align to TRBD2. Trimming cost V 2 bases and J 7 bases; bases outside gene matches: 4. The CDR3 spans 15 residues. CDR1 and CDR2 from the germline V gene are SGHRS and YFSETQ. This chain's CDR3 is CASSLLAGGPNTQYF. The CDR3 nucleotides are TGCGCCAGCAGCTTACTAGCGGGGGGGCCGAATACGCAGTATTTT.

The chain uses TRBV6-5 and TRBJ2-3; 10 bases align to TRBD2. V was pared by 4 bases and J by 2 bases, with 3 bases of the junction left unmatched. Looked up from germline, CDR1 is MNHEY and CDR2 is SVGAGI. This CDR3 is built from 15 residues. The CDR3 nucleotides read TGTGCCAGCAGTTTACTAGCGGGGTTCACAGATACGCAGTATTTT. As protein: CASSLLAGFTDTQYF.

V usage is TRBV4-2 and J usage is TRBJ2-5; no definite D call. Germline CDR1 reads LGHNA; CDR2 reads YNFKEQ. Between the trimmed V and J ends, which lost 1 base and 5 bases, there was a span of 17 bases. The CDR3 loop spans 16 amino acids. In nucleotides, the CDR3 is TGTGCCAGCAGCCAAGCAGTACTGGTGGATGGGGAGACCCAGTACTTC. Its translation: CASSQAVLVDGETQYF.

This clonotype was picked up one time. CDR3 DNA sequence: TGTGCCTGGAGTGTACGGGGGTTTGCGGGGGCGAAAAATCAGCCCCAGCATTTT. Protein product: CAWSVRGFAGAKNQPQHF. The chain uses TRBV30 and TRBJ1-5; possible D gene TRBD1, 6 bases. The CDR3 length is 18 residues. Germline V gives CDR1 GTSNPN, CDR2 SVGIG (reference sequence). V was clipped by 0 bases and J by 4 bases, with 22 bases between them.

For the CDR3, the DNA is TGTGCCAGCAGCCAGGGGGTGGGGAGGCCCCAGCATTTT. It yields the protein CASSQGVGRPQHF. This chain joins TRBV6-5 and TRBJ1-5; 7 bases map to TRBD1. Per the germline V gene, CDR1 is MNHEY and CDR2 is SVGAGI. The CDR3 spans 13 residues. Unmatched junction bases numbered 8, after V lost 6 bases and J lost 9 bases.

The chain carries TRBV6-2 or TRBV6-3 and TRBJ2-3, with 7 bases that match TRBD2. The germline V gene encodes CDR1 MNHEY and CDR2 SVGEGT. This CDR3 is 14 amino acids long. V lost 7 bases, J lost 2 bases, and 6 bases stayed unmatched. The CDR3 nucleotides are TGTGCCAGCAAACCTAGCGGACACACAGATACGCAGTATTTT. The encoded protein is CASKPSGHTDTQYF.

The chain's CDR3 is CASSQDVGGEETQYF. CDR3 sequence (DNA): TGCGCCAGCAGCCAAGATGTGGGGGGCGAAGAGACCCAGTACTTC. The chain uses TRBV4-3 and TRBJ2-5; the D gene could be TRBD1 or TRBD2 (6 bases each). With 0 bases removed from V and 3 bases from J, the gap between germline ends came to 11 bases. CDR1 and CDR2 from the germline V gene are LGHNA and YSLEER. CDR3 length equals 15 residues.

The count of this clonotype is one. The V and J genes are TRBV5-6 and TRBJ2-4; D perhaps matches TRBD2 (5 bases). The CDR3 consists of 17 residues. Germline values: CDR1 SGHDT, CDR2 YYEEEE. V was pared by 1 base and J by 1 base, with 15 bases between. The CDR3 spells CASSLQYRGSAKNIQYF. CDR3 DNA sequence: TGTGCCAGCAGCTTGCAATACCGGGGTTCGGCCAAAAACATTCAGTACTTC.

The gene calls are TRBV5-1 and TRBJ2-4; D is undetermined. This CDR3 has 12 amino acids. Trimming took 0 bases from V and 8 from J, leaving 6 bases between them. Germline V CDR1 and CDR2: SGHRS, YFSETQ. In DNA form, the CDR3 reads TGCGCCAGCAGCTTGGACCGGGACATTCAGTACTTC. This codes for CASSLDRDIQYF.

The chain carries TRBV12-3 or TRBV12-4 and TRBJ1-1; no clear D. The CDR3 consists of 13 residues. The ends were cut back, 5 bases at V and 7 bases at J, with 14 bases in the middle. The CDR3 region has the DNA TGTGCCAGCAGTGGCCTTGTAAAAGATGAAGCTTTCTTT. This gives the protein CASSGLVKDEAFF.

The chain employs TRBV7-3 and TRBJ2-1; D not certain. CDR3 length equals 16 residues. From germline, CDR1 is SGHTA and CDR2 FQGTGA. The ends were cut back, 1 base at V and 0 bases at J, with 10 bases in the middle. CDR3 sequence reads: CASSLNPLSSYNEQFF. The CDR3 DNA follows: TGTGCCAGCAGCTTAAATCCGCTGAGCTCCTACAATGAGCAGTTCTTC.